This T cell receptor (beta chain) was recorded in a study of identical twins' blood T cells. Trimming at V came to 0 bases and at J to 3 bases, leaving 5 bases not matched to a gene. This CDR3 has 15 residues. The germline V gene has CDR1 SGHRS and CDR2 YFSETQ. This clonotype appeared a few times. Each TCR cDNA library carried sample-specific barcodes on both ends. TCRdb used MiXCR to reprocess the 5' RACE reads, holding one entry per CDR3 protein. The data contain 300,000 to 450,000 distinct CDR3 sequences, roughly 30% of them singletons. This sequence was found in a woman between 18 and 49 years old in good health. This chain uses TRBV5-1 with TRBJ1-2; 7 bases map to TRBD1. Specimen: PBMCs. The CDR3 bases are TGCGCCAGCAGCTTGGCGGAGACAGGGTACTATGGCTACACCTTC. Protein: CASSLAETGYYGYTF.